One and the same sample provided the 31 T cell receptor beta chains below, sequenced in a study of shared clonotypes between healthy human individuals. Profiled with immunoSEQ multiplex PCR; TCRdb holds only in-frame clones, not every one. Among roughly 2 million clones listed, around 95% were seen once. The sample taken for sequencing was naive CD4+ T cells sorted from blood. The sample's subset: CD45RA+ positively selected. These TCRs come from a man younger than 35 in good health.

This chain links TRBV18 with TRBJ1-3; D is perhaps TRBD1 (5 bases). The germline V gene encodes CDR1 KGHSH and CDR2 LQKENI. The V and J ends lost 1 base and 0 bases respectively, with 10 bases between them. There are 16 residues in the CDR3. The CDR3, as DNA: TGTGCCAGCTCACCACTGCGGGGGGGCTCTGGAAACACCATATATTTT. Protein: CASSPLRGGSGNTIYF. Using reference TRBV18 and TRBJ1-3 for the parts outside the CDR3, the full variable domain is NAGVMQNPRHLVRRRGQEARLRCSPMKGHSHVYWYRQLPEEGLKFMVYLQKENIIDESGMPKERFSAEFPKEGPSILRIQQVVRGDSAAYFCASSPLRGGSGNTIYFGEGSWLTVV.

The DNA of the CDR3 is TGCGCCAGCAGCCACGACCTGAGCGGGGGGCTTACAGATACGCAGTATTTT. Residues: CASSHDLSGGLTDTQYF. This chain connects TRBV4-1 to TRBJ2-3; the match to TRBD2 covers 9 bases. J was trimmed by 3 bases and V by 3 bases; bases with no gene match: 10. This CDR3 comprises 17 residues. Germline CDR1 reads MGHRA; CDR2 reads YSYEKL.

With respect to this clone: An end of the junction does not agree with germline; a read error may underlie this. The chain links TRBV20-1 to TRBJ2-7, with 7 bases matching TRBD1. The CDR3 runs 10 residues. Germline V gives CDR1 DFQATT, CDR2 SNEGSKA (reference sequence). The chain's CDR3 is CSAKGASEHF. DNA of the CDR3: TGCAGTGCAAAGGGGGCGAGCGAGCACTTC.

The CDR3 reads CASASTASSTDTQYF. Here the CDR3 DNA reads TGTGCCAGCGCGTCGACGGCCTCTAGCACAGATACGCAGTATTTT. J is TRBJ2-3 and V is TRBV18; no reliable D call. Trimming took off 8 bases at V and 0 bases at J, with 15 bases between the two ends. Per germline, CDR1 KGHSH and CDR2 LQKENI. The CDR3 has 15 residues.

This rearrangement joins TRBV5-1 to TRBJ2-2; no clear D. This CDR3 contains 13 residues. Germline V gene data show CDR1 as SGHRS and CDR2 as YFSETQ. Trimming removed 3 bases at V and 3 bases at J, with 6 bases between. Here the CDR3 reads CASSSRDTGELFF. The CDR3 DNA is TGCGCCAGCAGCTCTAGAGACACCGGGGAGCTGTTTTTT.

This clone was seen many times. The rearrangement links TRBV30 to TRBJ1-1; possibly TRBD1 for D (6 bases). The CDR3 loop spans 17 amino acids. V was shortened by 4 bases and J by 1 base, with 22 bases between the two germline ends. CDR1 GTSNPN and CDR2 SVGIG come from the germline V gene (reference sequence). The chain's CDR3 is CAWNPGDRRSRNTEAFF. As DNA, the CDR3 is TGTGCCTGGAACCCAGGGGATAGAAGGTCGCGGAACACTGAAGCTTTCTTT.

This rearrangement joins TRBV7-2 to TRBJ1-2; possibly TRBD1 for D (6 bases). The V end lost 5 bases, the J end lost 4 bases, and 11 bases lay between the germline ends. This CDR3 is 13 amino acids long. CDR1 is SGHTA and CDR2 is FQGNSA in the germline V gene. Here the CDR3 DNA reads TGTGCCAGCAGCCCAGGGGTTTTCTATGGCTACACCTTC. It encodes CASSPGVFYGYTF.

V gene TRBV7-2 combines with J gene TRBJ2-3; D gene unclear. Germline CDR1 is SGHTA and CDR2 is FQGNSA. CDR3 length: 12 amino acids. V shed 5 bases and J shed 3 bases, with 6 bases lying between them. Here the CDR3 reads CASSTDTDTQYF. CDR3 nucleotides: TGTGCCAGCAGCACTGATACAGATACGCAGTATTTT.

The chain couples TRBV4-1 to TRBJ2-3; 14 nucleotides line up with TRBD2. Germline-derived CDR1 and CDR2 are MGHRA and YSYEKL. The V segment lost 2 bases and the J segment 4 bases; nucleotides outside the gene matches: 5. The CDR3 spans 17 residues. CDR3 sequence (DNA): TGCGCCAGCAGCCAACCGACTAGCGGGAGGGCCTCAGATACGCAGTATTTT. Translated, it gives CASSQPTSGRASDTQYF.

This chain connects TRBV2 to TRBJ1-4; D unclear. V lost 4 bases and J lost 5, with 11 bases in between. Per germline, CDR1 SNHLY and CDR2 FYNNEI. The CDR3 extends over 14 amino acids. This chain's CDR3 is CASSVWTANEKLFF. The CDR3 coding sequence is TGTGCCAGCAGTGTATGGACCGCAAATGAAAAACTGTTTTTT. The full variable domain, with the rest looked up from reference TRBV2 and TRBJ1-4, is EPEVTQTPSHQVTQMGQEVILRCVPISNHLYFYWYRQILGQKVEFLVSFYNNEISEKSEIFDDQFSVERPDGSNFTLKIRSTKLEDSAMYFCASSVWTANEKLFFGSGTQLSVL.

As for this clone: The sample contains more than one DNA sequence encoding this CDR3. The genes are TRBV7-2 and TRBJ2-2; 9 nucleotides match TRBD1. Germline-derived CDR1 and CDR2 are SGHTA and FQGNSA. The V segment lost 6 bases and the J segment 5 bases; nucleotides outside the gene matches: 7. The CDR3 totals 15 residues. This CDR3 reads CASSLRQGGTGELFF. The DNA of the CDR3 is TGTGCCAGCAGTTTAAGACAGGGGGGAACCGGGGAGCTGTTTTTT.

The CDR3 coding sequence is TGTGCCAGCAGTGAACGGGGGACACCCAATAATTCACCCCTCCACTTT. It yields the protein CASSERGTPNNSPLHF. The chain carries TRBV25-1 and TRBJ1-6; D may be TRBD1 (6 bases). Trimming shortened V by 2 bases and J by 5 bases, and 13 bases separated the two germline ends. The germline V gene has CDR1 MGHDK and CDR2 SYGVNS. This CDR3 region has 16 residues.

The chain carries TRBV11-2 and TRBJ1-2; the match to TRBD1 covers 7 bases. The V gene end was trimmed by 0 bases and the J gene end by 4 bases; junction bases not matched to a gene: 11. Per the germline V gene, CDR1 is SGHAT and CDR2 is FQNNGV. This CDR3 is built from 17 residues. The CDR3 loop is CASSLDVVTGNSYGYTF. CDR3 nucleotide sequence: TGTGCCAGCAGCTTAGATGTGGTGACAGGGAACTCCTATGGCTACACCTTC. Drawing the rest from reference TRBV11-2 and TRBJ1-2, the complete variable domain is EAGVAQSPRYKIIEKRQSVAFWCNPISGHATLYWYQQILGQGPKLLIQFQNNGVVDDSQLPKDRFSAERLKGVDSTLKIQPAKLEDSAVYLCASSLDVVTGNSYGYTFGSGTRLTVV.

The J gene is TRBJ2-3, the V gene TRBV29-1; 11 bases map to TRBD2. The CDR3 has 16 residues. Germline CDR1 reads SQVTM; CDR2 reads ANQGSEA. The ends lost 7 bases at V and 4 bases at J; junction bases unmatched: 13. The CDR3 nucleotides are TGCAGCGGAAGGGATGCGACTAGCGGGACTGCAGATACGCAGTATTTT. Protein: CSGRDATSGTADTQYF.

The sample holds one count of this clone. This same CDR3 is encoded by further DNA sequences in the sample. The V call is TRBV5-1, the J call TRBJ2-5; D gene uncertain. The V end was cut by 0 bases, the J end by 1 base, with 7 bases between. CDR1 SGHRS and CDR2 YFSETQ come from the germline V gene. There are 14 residues in the CDR3. CDR3 in DNA: TGCGCCAGCAGCTTGGCGGGCTCCCAAGAGACCCAGTACTTC. It is translated as CASSLAGSQETQYF.

The gene calls are TRBV9 and TRBJ2-7; 7 nucleotides agree with TRBD2. The CDR3 is 15 amino acids. CDR1 is SGDLS, CDR2 YYNGEE, per germline. V was clipped by 3 bases and J by 3 bases; unmatched bases: 9. The CDR3 loop reads CASSERTSPLYEQYF. The CDR3 bases are TGTGCCAGCAGCGAAAGGACTAGTCCCCTCTACGAGCAGTACTTC.

This chain connects TRBV5-4 to TRBJ1-1, with 7 bases fitting TRBD1. V trimming: 0 bases; J trimming: 0 bases; junction bases outside the gene matches: 5. CDR1 SGHNT and CDR2 YYREEE come from the germline V gene (reference sequence). This CDR3 spans 16 amino acids. CDR3 nucleotides: TGTGCCAGCAGCTTGGCCCCCGGGACAGTGAACACTGAAGCTTTCTTT. Its protein product is CASSLAPGTVNTEAFF.

In this sample, this clone turned up once. The CDR3 loop reads CATSRAGGGNTEAFF. CDR3 nucleotide sequence: TGTGCCACCTCCAGGGCAGGTGGTGGGAACACTGAAGCTTTCTTT. This chain uses TRBV2 with TRBJ1-1; TRBD1 is a possible D gene (5 bases). Germline V gene lookup returns CDR1 SNHLY and CDR2 FYNNEI. V lost 10 bases and J lost 1, with 19 bases in between. The CDR3 length is 15 residues. The variable domain in full, with the rest retrieved from reference TRBV2 and TRBJ1-1, is EPEVTQTPSHQVTQMGQEVILRCVPISNHLYFYWYRQILGQKVEFLVSFYNNEISEKSEIFDDQFSVERPDGSNFTLKIRSTKLEDSAMYFCATSRAGGGNTEAFFGQGTRLTVV.

The CDR3 protein is CASSHLELGETQYF. CDR3 sequence (DNA): TGCGCCAGCAGCCACCTAGAGCTTGGGGAGACCCAGTACTTC. The chain links TRBV4-1 to TRBJ2-5; D remains ambiguous. Germline CDR1 is MGHRA and CDR2 is YSYEKL. The V and J ends lost 3 bases and 5 bases respectively, with 13 bases between them. The CDR3 totals 14 residues.

A single count supports this clone. The chain employs TRBV19 and TRBJ1-6; D is unresolved. Germline CDR1 and CDR2: LNHDA and SQIVND (reference sequence). The CDR3 extends over 14 amino acids. Trimming took off 3 bases at V and 3 bases at J, with 6 bases between the two ends. CDR3 protein: CASSIVGYNSPLHF. The DNA for the CDR3 is TGTGCCAGTAGTATCGTGGGCTATAATTCACCCCTCCACTTT.

The table lists this clone with a count of one. This clone may be a read error of a much larger clone one base away. The chain links TRBV7-8 to TRBJ2-7; TRBD1 or TRBD2 may be the D gene (5 bases each). There are 13 residues in the CDR3. V was pared by 5 bases and J by 0 bases, with 8 bases between. Germline loops: CDR1 SGHVS, CDR2 FQNEAQ. CDR3 nucleotides: TGTGCCAGCAGCCGGGACCTCTCCTACGAGCAGTACTTC. This codes for CASSRDLSYEQYF.

The rearrangement uses TRBV6-6 and TRBJ1-2; D gene unclear. The CDR3 has 14 amino acids. The germline V and J ends were trimmed by 0 bases and 4 bases, with 9 bases remaining between them. CDR1 is MNHNY and CDR2 is SVGAGI in the germline V gene (reference sequence). The CDR3 DNA is TGTGCCAGCAGTTACTCCGCAGGTGGCTATGGCTACACCTTC. Protein sequence: CASSYSAGGYGYTF.

The chain has TRBV30 and TRBJ1-6, with a weak D call TRBD1 (6 bases). CDR3 length equals 19 residues. Germline V CDR1 and CDR2: GTSNPN, SVGIG (reference sequence). Trimming left V 4 bases short and J 7 bases short, with 29 bases between. CDR3 bases: TGTGCCTGGACCTTAGGGGGGAATCCACTCCCGCCCGAAAATTCACCCCTCCACTTT. Residues: CAWTLGGNPLPPENSPLHF.

The chain employs TRBV6-5 and TRBJ2-7; tentative D call: TRBD1 (5 bases). The V gene's germline CDR1 is MNHEY and CDR2 SVGAGI. This CDR3 spans 15 amino acids. Trimming took 0 bases from V and 6 from J, leaving 15 bases between them. CDR3 sequence: CASSYSPGLRGEQYF. CDR3 coding DNA: TGTGCCAGCAGTTACTCCCCCGGCCTTAGGGGCGAGCAGTACTTC.

The V call is TRBV2, the J call TRBJ2-7; D may match TRBD1 or TRBD2 (5 bases each). V gave up 6 bases and J gave up 7 bases, with 13 bases separating them. The CDR3 covers 12 residues. CDR1 is SNHLY, CDR2 FYNNEI, per germline. The CDR3 DNA reads TGTGCCAGCAGGGGGACCGCCCAGGAGCAGTACTTC. Translated, it gives CASRGTAQEQYF.

On this clone: The sample holds other DNA sequences that translate to the same CDR3. The chain combines TRBV29-1 with TRBJ2-5; D is undetermined. Germline lookup yields CDR1 SQVTM and CDR2 ANQGSEA. The CDR3 is 11 amino acids. The V end was cut by 3 bases, the J end by 5 bases, with 7 bases between. Here the CDR3 DNA reads TGCAGCGTTGAGGTGGGGGAGACCCAGTACTTC. As protein: CSVEVGETQYF. The full variable domain, in which reference TRBV29-1 and TRBJ2-5 provide the parts outside the CDR3, is SAVISQKPSRDICQRGTSLTIQCQVDSQVTMMFWYRQQPGQSLTLIATANQGSEATYESGFVIDKFPISRPNLTFSTLTVSNMSPEDSSIYLCSVEVGETQYFGPGTRLLVL.

The rearrangement joins TRBV18 to TRBJ1-1; D not certain. V was pared by 5 bases and J by 5 bases, with 15 bases between. Germline V gene lookup returns CDR1 KGHSH and CDR2 LQKENI. The CDR3 consists of 14 residues. CDR3 sequence: CASSNVGKGTEAFF. The CDR3 DNA reads as TGTGCCAGCTCAAACGTTGGCAAAGGGACTGAAGCTTTCTTT.

This rearrangement joins TRBV11-3 to TRBJ1-5; 7 bases fit TRBD1. There are 15 residues in the CDR3. The germline V gene encodes CDR1 SGHNT and CDR2 YENEEA. The trim removed 0 bases at V and 4 bases at J, leaving 3 bases unmatched. The CDR3 region is CASSLDDRANQPQHF. The CDR3 coding sequence is TGTGCCAGCAGCTTAGACGACAGGGCTAATCAGCCCCAGCATTTT.

The CDR3: CATRGENIQYF. For the CDR3, the DNA is TGCGCCACCAGGGGGGAGAACATTCAGTACTTC. The J gene is TRBJ2-4, the V gene TRBV4-1, with a possible D match to TRBD1 (7 bases). V was clipped by 10 bases and J by 7 bases, with 11 bases between them. Per germline, CDR1 MGHRA and CDR2 YSYEKL. The length of the CDR3 is 11 residues.

Note on this clone: At one end, the junction sequence differs from germline, possibly due to a read error. The J gene is TRBJ2-7, the V gene TRBV7-7; 8 positions match TRBD1. The CDR3 is 16 residues long. Germline assignment: CDR1 SSHAT and CDR2 FNYEAQ (reference sequence). The CDR3 loop is CASSPLGRQGPNEQYF. The CDR3, as DNA: TGTGCTAGCAGCCCCTTAGGACGACAGGGGCCCAACGAGCAGTACTTC.

The chain joins TRBV7-9 to TRBJ1-2; 11 positions agree with TRBD1. J gave up 3 bases and V 0 bases, and 3 bases lay outside the gene matches. The CDR3 length is 16 residues. Germline CDR1 reads SEHNR; CDR2 reads FQNEAQ (reference sequence). CDR3 sequence: CASSLAWTGGDYGYTF. The CDR3 DNA is TGTGCCAGCAGCTTAGCTTGGACAGGGGGCGACTATGGCTACACCTTC.